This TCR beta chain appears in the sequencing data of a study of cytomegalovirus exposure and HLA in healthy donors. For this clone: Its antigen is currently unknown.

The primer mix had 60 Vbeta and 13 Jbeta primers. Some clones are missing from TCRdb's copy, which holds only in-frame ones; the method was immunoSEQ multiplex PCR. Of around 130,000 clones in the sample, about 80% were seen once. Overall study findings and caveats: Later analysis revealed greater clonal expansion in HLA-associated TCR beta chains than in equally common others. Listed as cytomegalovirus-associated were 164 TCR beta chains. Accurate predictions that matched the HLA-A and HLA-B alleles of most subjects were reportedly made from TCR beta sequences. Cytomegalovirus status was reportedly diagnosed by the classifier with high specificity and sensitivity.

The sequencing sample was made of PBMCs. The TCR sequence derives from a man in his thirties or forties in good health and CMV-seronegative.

The CDR3 loop reads CASSLQGISYEQYF. The CDR3 DNA reads as TGCGCCAGCAGCTTACAGGGGATCTCCTACGAGCAGTACTTC. V usage is TRBV5-1 and J usage is TRBJ2-7; 7 bases fit TRBD1. With 2 bases clipped from V and 0 bases from J, the junction kept 2 bases outside the gene matches. The CDR3 covers 14 residues. The germline V gene has CDR1 SGHRS and CDR2 YFSETQ.